This passage covers 15 T cell receptor beta chains from one sample sequenced in a study of Graves' ophthalmopathy and Graves' hyperthyroidism. Amplified material comprised TCR beta CDR3 regions derived from RNA transcripts. HTBI primers were employed in first-round RT-PCR, then a second-round multiplex PCR followed. TCRdb reprocessed the multiplex PCR reads via MiXCR and lists one record per CDR3 protein. The sample has around 660,000 distinct CDR3 sequences, about two fifths seen once; the top ten hold over 2.5%. The sequenced sample was peripheral blood. All receptors come from an adult man with Graves' ophthalmopathy.

As to this clonotype: An end of the junction does not agree with germline; a read error may underlie this. The chain links TRBV25-1 to TRBJ1-3; 11 bases are shared with TRBD1. CDR3 length: 20 amino acids. The germline V gene has CDR1 MGHDK and CDR2 SYGVNS. In DNA, the CDR3 is TGCGCCAGCAGCCGACCGGGACAGGGGGTACGGCGGAGCTCTGGAAACACCATATATTTT. Translating it yields CASSRPGQGVRRSSGNTIYF. Combining the CDR3 with reference TRBV25-1 and TRBJ1-3 gives the whole variable domain EADIYQTPRYLVIGTGKKITLECSQTMGHDKMYWYQQDPGMELHLIHYSYGVNSTEKGDLSSESTVSRIRTEHFPLTLESARPSHTSQYLCASSRPGQGVRRSSGNTIYFGEGSWLTVV.

The genes are TRBV11-3 and TRBJ2-6, with no clear D. Trimming took off 3 bases at V and 6 bases at J, with 3 bases between the two ends. CDR1 and CDR2 from the germline V gene are SGHNT and YENEEA. This CDR3 is 12 amino acids long. CDR3 in amino acids: CASSFVANVLTF. The CDR3 DNA is TGTGCCAGCAGCTTTGTGGCCAACGTCCTGACTTTC. Together with reference TRBV11-3 and TRBJ2-6, the CDR3 gives the full variable domain: EAGVVQSPRYKIIEKKQPVAFWCNPISGHNTLYWYLQNLGQGPELLIRYENEEAVDDSQLPKDRFSAERLKGVDSTLKIQPAELGDSAVYLCASSFVANVLTFGAGSRLTVL.

The chain combines TRBV2 with TRBJ2-5, with 9 bases matching TRBD2. CDR1 SNHLY and CDR2 FYNNEI come from the germline V gene. The CDR3 has 15 amino acids. V lost 5 bases to trimming and J lost 4 bases; unmatched junction nucleotides: 8. The CDR3 region has the DNA TGTGCCAGCAGTAGGCTAGCGGGGATGGGAGAGACCCAGTACTTC. Translated, it gives CASSRLAGMGETQYF.

This clonotype showed up many times. The chain recombines TRBV20-1 with TRBJ2-5; D is perhaps TRBD2 (6 bases). The CDR3 is 12 amino acids. Germline CDR1 is DFQATT and CDR2 is SNEGSKA (reference sequence). Trimming cost V 5 bases and J 4 bases, with 11 bases left between them. The DNA for the CDR3 is TGCAGTGCTTTCCGACTAGGAGAGACCCAGTACTTC. Protein product: CSAFRLGETQYF.

As for this clonotype: Since a much larger clone is just one base distant, this may be a read error. The V gene is TRBV14, the J gene TRBJ2-2; 11 nucleotides match TRBD2. Losses at the gene ends were 4 bases for V and 5 bases for J; bases not matched to a gene: 6. The germline V gene has CDR1 SGHDN and CDR2 FVKESK. This CDR3 contains 16 residues. The CDR3 bases are TGTGCCAGCAGCCCCCCTCTAGCGGGGGGAACCGGGGAGCTGTTTTTT. Translating gives CASSPPLAGGTGELFF. Variable domain in full (rest from reference TRBV14 and TRBJ2-2): EAGVTQFPSHSVIEKGQTVTLRCDPISGHDNLYWYRRVMGKEIKFLLHFVKESKQDESGMPNNRFLAERTGGTYSTLKVQPAELEDSGVYFCASSPPLAGGTGELFFGEGSRLTVL.

This clonotype showed up many times. The rearrangement uses TRBV19 and TRBJ1-5; unclear D gene. With 3 bases removed from V and 3 bases from J, the gap between germline ends came to 9 bases. The germline V gene encodes CDR1 LNHDA and CDR2 SQIVND (reference sequence). CDR3 length: 14 residues. The CDR3 reads CASSMMGDNQPQHF. DNA for the CDR3: TGTGCCAGTAGTATGATGGGAGACAATCAGCCCCAGCATTTT. The whole variable domain, filled in from reference TRBV19 and TRBJ1-5, reads DGGITQSPKYLFRKEGQNVTLSCEQNLNHDAMYWYRQDPGQGLRLIYYSQIVNDFQKGDIAEGYSVSREKKESFPLTVTSAQKNPTAFYLCASSMMGDNQPQHFGDGTRLSIL.

This rearrangement joins TRBV7-3 to TRBJ1-5; 7 bases match TRBD1. The length of the CDR3 is 15 residues. The V gene end was trimmed by 6 bases and the J gene end by 9 bases; junction bases not matched to a gene: 14. CDR1 and CDR2 from the germline V gene are SGHTA and FQGTGA. In DNA, the CDR3 is TGTGCCAGCAGGACATTGGCAGGGGGGAAACGGCCCCAGCATTTT. Its protein is CASRTLAGGKRPQHF. The whole variable domain, filled in from reference TRBV7-3 and TRBJ1-5, reads GAGVSQTPSNKVTEKGKYVELRCDPISGHTALYWYRQSLGQGPEFLIYFQGTGAADDSGLPNDRFFAVRPEGSVSTLKIQRTERGDSAVYLCASRTLAGGKRPQHFGDGTRLSIL.

The CDR3 DNA follows: TGTGCCAGCAGCTTCCTAGGGGCCTCACGCCGCGAAGAGACCCAGTACTTC. Translation gives CASSFLGASRREETQYF. J is TRBJ2-5 and V is TRBV7-7; possibly TRBD1 for D (5 bases). V was pared by 3 bases and J by 3 bases, with 20 bases between. Germline-derived CDR1 and CDR2 are SSHAT and FNYEAQ (reference sequence). This CDR3 spans 17 amino acids.

This clonotype was counted between two and nine times. The CDR3 is CASSFDYRDPKNTEAFF. The CDR3 coding sequence is TGTGCCAGCAGTTTTGACTACAGGGACCCGAAGAACACTGAAGCTTTCTTT. This chain links TRBV12-3 or TRBV12-4 with TRBJ1-1; perhaps TRBD1 as D (6 bases). With 3 bases removed from V and 1 base from J, the gap between germline ends came to 18 bases. The CDR3 has 17 amino acids.

A few counts support this clonotype. The V and J genes are TRBV7-9 and TRBJ2-7; possible D gene TRBD2, 6 bases. Between the trimmed V and J ends, which lost 3 bases and 3 bases, there was a span of 12 bases. Germline lookup yields CDR1 SEHNR and CDR2 FQNEAQ (reference sequence). This CDR3 is 14 amino acids long. For the CDR3, the DNA is TGTGCCAGCAGCTTTAGCGGAAATGGCTACGAGCAGTACTTC. This gives the protein CASSFSGNGYEQYF.

The table lists this clonotype with many counts. The J gene is TRBJ2-7, the V gene TRBV24-1, with unresolved D. The CDR3 covers 15 residues. Trimming cost V 4 bases and J 2 bases, with 14 bases left between them. CDR1 is KGHDR, CDR2 SFDVKD, per germline. The CDR3 DNA is TGTGCCACCAGTGAAGCACCCGGAGATACCTACGAGCAGTACTTC. Amino acid sequence: CATSEAPGDTYEQYF.

With respect to this clonotype: Sequence at one end of the junction differs from germline and may be a read error. J is TRBJ1-5 and V is TRBV24-1; no firm D call. Germline loops: CDR1 KGHDR, CDR2 SFDVKD. The CDR3 length is 15 residues. The DNA for the CDR3 is TGTGTCACCAGTGCTAGGCGGGCGCCGAATCAGCCCCAGCATTTT. Translation gives CVTSARRAPNQPQHF.

This clonotype showed up many times. This chain uses TRBV9 with TRBJ1-2; TRBD1 matches at 8 bases. Germline CDR1 reads SGDLS; CDR2 reads YYNGEE. V dropped 3 bases and J dropped 5; count of bases not matched to a gene: 9. The CDR3 consists of 15 residues. The CDR3 loop reads CASSERGQDLYGYTF. The CDR3, as DNA: TGTGCCAGCAGCGAGAGGGGACAGGACCTTTATGGCTACACCTTC.

On this clonotype itself: A much more abundant neighbour one base away suggests this may be a read error. The V and J genes are TRBV10-3 and TRBJ1-6; weak D call: TRBD1 (6 bases). Germline V gene sequence: CDR1 ENHRY, CDR2 SYGVKD. V lost 6 bases, J lost 5 bases, and 14 bases lay in between. This CDR3 has 15 residues. The CDR3 loop is CAISADSGDNSPLHF. For the CDR3, the DNA is TGTGCCATCAGCGCGGACAGCGGGGATAATTCACCCCTCCACTTT.

This clonotype was found many times. CDR3 sequence (DNA): TGTGCCAGCAGCCAAGAACAGCCCAACCCCGAGCAGTACTTC. Amino acids: CASSQEQPNPEQYF. The chain employs TRBV14 and TRBJ2-7; D unclear. CDR3 length: 14 residues. Germline V gives CDR1 SGHDN, CDR2 FVKESK. The V end lost 0 bases, the J end lost 6 bases, and 12 bases lay between the germline ends.